The 6 T cell receptor beta chains below were found in one sample sequenced in a study of neurological immune-mediated disorders. TCRdb re-derived calls from the 5' RACE reads in MiXCR, one entry per CDR3 protein. The sample holds about 69,000 distinct CDR3 sequences; roughly 3.9% are singletons and the top ten take 1% to 1.5%. The material sequenced was PBMCs. These receptors were obtained from a man under 40 with multiple sclerosis.

This clonotype was seen a handful of times. The gene calls are TRBV9 and TRBJ1-1; D gene unclear. The CDR3 is 15 amino acids. The ends were cut back, 0 bases at V and 1 base at J, with 10 bases in the middle. CDR1 SGDLS and CDR2 YYNGEE come from the germline V gene. The CDR3 DNA is TGTGCCAGCAGCGTAGTCCCGGGAAAGAACACTGAAGCTTTCTTT. Translating gives CASSVVPGKNTEAFF.

There are many counts of this clonotype. The chain joins TRBV7-2 to TRBJ1-3; D unresolved. V lost 1 base to trimming and J lost 4 bases, with 20 bases between them. This CDR3 has 18 residues. Germline V gives CDR1 SGHTA, CDR2 FQGNSA. In DNA form, the CDR3 reads TGTGCCAGCAGCTTAGAAGGGCTTTCACTGACTGGGGGAAACACCATATATTTT. The encoded protein is CASSLEGLSLTGGNTIYF.

This clonotype was picked up many times. V usage is TRBV6-5 and J usage is TRBJ2-1, with 10 bases that match TRBD2. The J segment lost 9 bases and the V segment lost 0 bases, leaving 5 bases of the junction unmatched. From germline, CDR1 is MNHEY and CDR2 SVGAGI. The CDR3 runs 15 residues. This chain's CDR3 is CASSYSSGGAIEQFF. CDR3 coding DNA: TGTGCCAGCAGTTACTCCAGCGGGGGGGCAATTGAGCAGTTCTTC.

The sample holds many counts of this clonotype. V gene TRBV9 combines with J gene TRBJ2-1, with D hard to call. CDR3 length: 11 amino acids. V was shortened by 4 bases and J by 8 bases, with 7 bases between the two germline ends. In germline, CDR1 is SGDLS, CDR2 YYNGEE. The CDR3 sequence is CASSLGHEQFF. The CDR3 DNA reads as TGTGCCAGCAGCCTCGGGCATGAGCAGTTCTTC.

The sample holds many counts of this clonotype. V and J are TRBV3-1 and TRBJ2-1; TRBD2 matches at 11 bases. Trimming cost V 3 bases and J 5 bases; bases outside gene matches: 3. The CDR3 extends over 15 amino acids. The germline V gene has CDR1 LGHDT and CDR2 YNNKEL (reference sequence). The CDR3 loop reads CASSHSGGAHNEQFF. The CDR3 nucleotides are TGTGCCAGCAGCCATAGCGGGGGGGCGCACAATGAGCAGTTCTTC.

This clonotype was seen ten or more times. The chain links TRBV10-3 to TRBJ2-3; TRBD1 might be the D (6 bases). The CDR3 is made up of 15 amino acids. CDR1 and CDR2 (germline): ENHRY, SYGVKD. The V end was cut by 6 bases, the J end by 1 base, with 14 bases between. This CDR3 is CAISPGEVGTDTQYF. The CDR3 nucleotides read TGTGCCATCAGCCCAGGGGAAGTTGGCACAGATACGCAGTATTTT.